These 5 T cell receptor beta chains came from one sample sequenced in a study of T-cell reconstitution after alpha-beta-depleted transplantation in children. Unique molecular identifiers were incorporated when the TCRbeta library was constructed. TCRdb ran MiXCR on the PCR reads and lists one entry per CDR3 protein. The repertoire includes about 610,000 distinct CDR3 sequences, 10% of them detected once, and less than 4.5% sits in the top ten. The specimen comprised PBMCs from the stem cell graft donor, sampled from the stem cell graft. These receptors came from a human donor who donated a stem cell graft to a child with acute myeloid leukemia.

This clonotype was recorded many times. CDR3 coding DNA: TGTGCCAGCAGTTCTAGCGGGAGGGCCTATGAGCAGTTCTTC. Translated, it gives CASSSSGRAYEQFF. V usage is TRBV27 and J usage is TRBJ2-1, with 12 bases identical to TRBD2. Germline CDR1 is MNHEY and CDR2 is SMNVEV (reference sequence). The CDR3 contains 14 residues. V lost 4 bases and J lost 8; bases outside the gene matches: 3.

This clonotype has a count of ten or more. One junction end disagrees with the germline gene, perhaps due to a read error. The rearrangement joins TRBV29-1 to TRBJ2-5, with a weak D call TRBD1 (7 bases). Germline CDR1 and CDR2: SQVTM and ANQGSEA. This CDR3 spans 17 amino acids. CDR3 amino acids: CSVEGTLGTANQETQYF. The CDR3 DNA reads as TGCAGCGTCGAAGGGACTCTTGGGACAGCCAACCAAGAGACCCAGTACTTC.

V usage is TRBV6-5 and J usage is TRBJ1-2; no firm D call. The CDR3 spans 12 residues. V was trimmed by 5 bases and J by 5 bases, leaving 9 bases between them. Germline assignment: CDR1 MNHEY and CDR2 SVGAGI. The CDR3 nucleotides are TGTGCCAGCAGTGAGCCCGGTTATGGCTACACCTTC. It codes for CASSEPGYGYTF.

This rearrangement joins TRBV12-3 or TRBV12-4 to TRBJ2-6; 8 nucleotides match TRBD1. J gave up 0 bases and V 6 bases, and 7 bases lay outside the gene matches. CDR3 length equals 17 residues. The CDR3 region is CASRTGTGHSGANVLTF. Written as DNA, the CDR3 is TGTGCCAGCAGGACCGGGACAGGCCACTCTGGGGCCAACGTCCTGACTTTC.

This chain uses TRBV5-1 with TRBJ1-1, with 10 bases identical to TRBD1. CDR3 length: 14 residues. Per the germline V gene, CDR1 is SGHRS and CDR2 is YFSETQ. Losses at the gene ends were 5 bases for V and 3 bases for J; bases not matched to a gene: 4. The CDR3 sequence: CASRRDRGDTEAFF. The CDR3 DNA reads as TGCGCCAGCAGGAGGGACAGGGGTGACACTGAAGCTTTCTTT. Combining the CDR3 with reference TRBV5-1 and TRBJ1-1 gives the whole variable domain KAGVTQTPRYLIKTRGQQVTLSCSPISGHRSVSWYQQTPGQGLQFLFEYFSETQRNKGNFPGRFSGRQFSNSRSEMNVSTLELGDSALYLCASRRDRGDTEAFFGQGTRLTVV.